One and the same sample provided the 13 T cell receptor beta chains below, sequenced in a study of blood T cell repertoires in COVID-19. Data came from immunoSEQ multiplex PCR; TCRdb stores just in-frame clones and leaves some out. The sample records under 300,000 clones, 70% to 90% being singletons. The sample consisted of PBMCs or T cells enriched from blood (not recorded which). Receptor source: a woman aged 45-59 years who had recovered from COVID-19.

The chain is built from TRBV28 and TRBJ2-7; D is unresolved. CDR3 length: 14 amino acids. CDR1 is MDHEN, CDR2 SYDVKM, per germline. Between the trimmed V and J ends, which lost 1 base and 4 bases, there was a span of 11 bases. CDR3 in amino acids: CASSLYRLRYEQYF. CDR3 coding DNA: TGTGCCAGCAGTTTATACCGACTTAGGTACGAGCAGTACTTC.

The gene calls are TRBV27 and TRBJ1-4; 11 nucleotides line up with TRBD1. Per germline, CDR1 MNHEY and CDR2 SMNVEV (reference sequence). The CDR3 extends over 18 amino acids. The trim removed 6 bases at V and 5 bases at J, leaving 14 bases unmatched. CDR3 DNA sequence: TGTGCCAGCAGAGATAGGACAGGGGGCTCGGTGGGGAATGAAAAACTGTTTTTT. The encoded protein is CASRDRTGGSVGNEKLFF. The full variable domain, with the rest looked up from reference TRBV27 and TRBJ1-4, is EAQVTQNPRYLITVTGKKLTVTCSQNMNHEYMSWYRQDPGLGLRQIYYSMNVEVTDKGDVPEGYKVSRKEKRNFPLILESPSPNQTSLYFCASRDRTGGSVGNEKLFFGSGTQLSVL.

V is TRBV5-4 and J is TRBJ2-7; D perhaps matches TRBD1 (5 bases). Germline V gene sequence: CDR1 SGHNT, CDR2 YYREEE (reference sequence). The V and J ends lost 4 bases and 0 bases respectively, with 17 bases between them. The CDR3 extends over 16 amino acids. The chain's CDR3 is CASSPSDSRSSYEQYF. Here the CDR3 DNA reads TGTGCCAGCAGCCCCTCCGACAGCAGGAGCTCCTACGAGCAGTACTTC.

The chain couples TRBV10-1 to TRBJ2-2; maybe TRBD1 (6 bases). V dropped 5 bases and J dropped 2 bases, with 9 bases sitting between them. The germline gives CDR1 WNHNN, CDR2 SYGVQD (reference sequence). The CDR3 length is 14 residues. This CDR3 is CASSTGPNTGELFF. CDR3 DNA: TGCGCCAGCAGTACAGGGCCCAACACCGGGGAGCTGTTTTTT.

This clone was counted once. The chain is built from TRBV7-9 and TRBJ2-1; 8 nucleotides line up with TRBD1. The CDR3 runs to 14 residues. With 6 bases clipped from V and 3 bases from J, the junction kept 4 bases outside the gene matches. The germline V gene encodes CDR1 SEHNR and CDR2 FQNEAQ (reference sequence). In nucleotides, the CDR3 is TGTGCCAGCAGAAAAGGACAGGGCTACAATGAGCAGTTCTTC. This translates into CASRKGQGYNEQFF.

This clone was observed a single time. This chain joins TRBV12-3 or TRBV12-4 and TRBJ1-1; D uncertain. Trimming shortened V by 5 bases and J by 1 base, and 8 bases separated the two germline ends. The CDR3 contains 13 residues. The CDR3 region is CASSDGRNTEAFF. CDR3 coding DNA: TGTGCCAGCAGTGACGGGAGGAACACTGAAGCTTTCTTT.

The chain is built from TRBV4-3 and TRBJ2-7; 8 nucleotides line up with TRBD2. Germline CDR1 LGHNA, CDR2 YSLEER. CDR3 size: 15 residues. With 4 bases clipped from V and 4 bases from J, the junction kept 9 bases outside the gene matches. This CDR3 is CASSPAAGGDYEQYF. CDR3 nucleotide sequence: TGCGCCAGCAGCCCCGCGGCGGGAGGTGATTACGAGCAGTACTTC.

The chain has TRBV5-1 and TRBJ2-1; TRBD2 aligns across 12 bases. After removal of 1 base from V and 12 bases from J, the junction contained 8 bases not matched to a gene. The CDR3 spans 15 residues. Germline assignment: CDR1 SGHRS and CDR2 YFSETQ. CDR3 residues: CASSLPLAGGPRQFF. DNA for the CDR3: TGCGCCAGCAGCTTGCCCCTAGCGGGAGGGCCTCGGCAGTTCTTC.

The rearrangement uses TRBV7-9 and TRBJ1-2; 11 nucleotides line up with TRBD1. Germline values: CDR1 SEHNR, CDR2 FQNEAQ (reference sequence). The CDR3 loop spans 15 amino acids. The ends lost 6 bases at V and 5 bases at J; junction bases unmatched: 8. In DNA, the CDR3 is TGTGCCAGCAGTCAAGGGACAGGGGGGACATATGGCTACACCTTC. Translating it yields CASSQGTGGTYGYTF.

This clone was detected a few times. This sequence joins TRBV9 and TRBJ1-1; no reliable D call. V lost 2 bases and J 0 bases, leaving 14 bases between the germline ends. The CDR3 contains 16 residues. Looked up from germline, CDR1 is SGDLS and CDR2 is YYNGEE. The CDR3 region is CASSVRPVGMNTEAFF. The CDR3 DNA sequence: TGTGCCAGCAGCGTCCGACCCGTCGGGATGAACACTGAAGCTTTCTTT.

The chain carries TRBV3-1 (or the pseudogene TRBV3-2) and TRBJ1-3, with D tentatively TRBD1 (5 bases). The length of the CDR3 is 15 residues. Per germline, CDR1 LGHDT and CDR2 YNNKEL (reference sequence). V was shortened by 4 bases and J by 4 bases, with 14 bases between the two germline ends. The CDR3 here is CASSRRQGSGNTIYF. As DNA, the CDR3 is TGTGCCAGCAGCCGCCGGCAGGGCTCCGGAAACACCATATATTTT.

This chain connects TRBV5-1 to TRBJ2-7; D is perhaps TRBD1 (5 bases). CDR1 SGHRS and CDR2 YFSETQ come from the germline V gene. Trimming left V 2 bases short and J 6 bases short, with 9 bases between. This CDR3 is built from 12 residues. The CDR3 nucleotides read TGCGCCAGCAGCTTCAGTCAGGGCGAGCAGTACTTC. Translating gives CASSFSQGEQYF. The variable domain in full, completed from reference TRBV5-1 and TRBJ2-7, reads KAGVTQTPRYLIKTRGQQVTLSCSPISGHRSVSWYQQTPGQGLQFLFEYFSETQRNKGNFPGRFSGRQFSNSRSEMNVSTLELGDSALYLCASSFSQGEQYFGPGTRLTVT.

The rearrangement links TRBV28 to TRBJ1-2, with D perhaps matching TRBD1 (5 bases). Germline CDR1 and CDR2: MDHEN and SYDVKM. This CDR3 has 15 residues. CDR3 DNA sequence: TGTGCGATTAGGCCAGGGTCGACTTCCCTCTATGGCTACACCTTC. This encodes CAIRPGSTSLYGYTF.